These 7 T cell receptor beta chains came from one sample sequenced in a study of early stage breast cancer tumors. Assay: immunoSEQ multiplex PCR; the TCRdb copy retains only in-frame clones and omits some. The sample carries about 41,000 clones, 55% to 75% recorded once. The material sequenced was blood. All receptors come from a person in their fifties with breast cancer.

Here the CDR3 reads CASKAAIRMNTEAFF. The CDR3 DNA reads as TGTGCCAGCAAGGCGGCCATCCGAATGAACACTGAAGCTTTCTTT. This chain links TRBV6-6 with TRBJ1-1; no firm D call. In germline, CDR1 is MNHNY, CDR2 SVGAGI (reference sequence). This CDR3 has 15 amino acids. The germline V and J ends were trimmed by 7 bases and 0 bases, with 15 bases remaining between them.

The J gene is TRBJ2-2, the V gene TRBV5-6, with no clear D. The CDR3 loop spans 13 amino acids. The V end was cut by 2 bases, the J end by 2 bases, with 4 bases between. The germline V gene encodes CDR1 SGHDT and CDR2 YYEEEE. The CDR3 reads CASSLYNTGELFF. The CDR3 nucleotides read TGTGCCAGCAGCTTATATAACACCGGGGAGCTGTTTTTT.

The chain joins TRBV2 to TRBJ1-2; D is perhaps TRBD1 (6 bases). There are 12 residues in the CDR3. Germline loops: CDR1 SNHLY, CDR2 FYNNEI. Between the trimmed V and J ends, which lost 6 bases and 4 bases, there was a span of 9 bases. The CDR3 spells CASRMDSYGYTF. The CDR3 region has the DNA TGTGCCAGCAGGATGGACAGCTATGGCTACACCTTC.

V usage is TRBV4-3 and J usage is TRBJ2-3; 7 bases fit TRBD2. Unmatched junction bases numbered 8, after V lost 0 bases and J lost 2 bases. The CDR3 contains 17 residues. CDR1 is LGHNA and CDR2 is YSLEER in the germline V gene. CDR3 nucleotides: TGCGCCAGCAGCCAAGACCCCCCGACTAGCTTCACAGATACGCAGTATTTT. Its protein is CASSQDPPTSFTDTQYF.

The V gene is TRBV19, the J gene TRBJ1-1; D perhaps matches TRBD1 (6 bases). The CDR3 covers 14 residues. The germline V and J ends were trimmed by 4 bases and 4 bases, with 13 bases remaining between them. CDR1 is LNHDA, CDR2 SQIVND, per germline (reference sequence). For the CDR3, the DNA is TGTGCCAGTAGTACGAGAGGGGGGGGCACTGAAGCTTTCTTT. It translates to CASSTRGGGTEAFF.

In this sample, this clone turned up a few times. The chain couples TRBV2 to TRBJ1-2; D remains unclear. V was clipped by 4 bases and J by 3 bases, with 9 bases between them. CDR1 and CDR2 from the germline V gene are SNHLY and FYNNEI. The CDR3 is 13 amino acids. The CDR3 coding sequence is TGTGCCAGCAGTGTTTCCTATGACTATGGCTACACCTTC. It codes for CASSVSYDYGYTF.

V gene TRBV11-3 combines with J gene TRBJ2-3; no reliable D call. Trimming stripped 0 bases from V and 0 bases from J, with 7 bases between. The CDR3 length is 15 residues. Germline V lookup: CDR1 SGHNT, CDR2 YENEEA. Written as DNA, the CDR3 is TGTGCCAGCAGCTTAGAATCAACTAGCACAGATACGCAGTATTTT. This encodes CASSLESTSTDTQYF.